This T cell receptor beta chain was identified during a study of blood T cell repertoires in COVID-19 (dated by TCRdb to 2018 to 2020). About the investigation overall: Samples from collaborators originated in the United States, Italy and Spain and spanned both the acute and convalescent phases of COVID-19. The material from the prospective study consisted of cDNA or gDNA derived from T cells, B-cell-depleted T cells, or PBMCs. Subjects who had been exposed to COVID-19, were actively infected with it, or had recovered from it provided the deeply sampled blood TCRbeta repertoires that made up the dataset. The repertoires were released in a freely available public database intended as a resource for research on the immune response to SARS-CoV-2. The samples were drawn from the first 160 participants of the ongoing ImmuneRACE study and from over a thousand subjects provided by 6 global collaborators. The sample metadata nearly always contained a de-identified subject ID, COVID-19 status, age in years and sex. Where available, HLA class I and class II types were obtained from metadata supplied by the sample provider rather than from assay-based typing.

Results and caveats for the whole study, not just this receptor: The quantity of clinical and demographic metadata differed by source and by participant and was supplied without curation.

Worth noting for this clone: No antigen is known for it. Within one base of it there is no much larger clone, and no base qualities were kept.

Collaborating institutions collected whole blood in K2EDTA tubes following their own protocols. For TCRbeta analysis, collaborators shipped samples in one of three forms: frozen whole blood, isolated PBMCs, or DNA extracted from either of those sample types. TCRbeta CDR3 regions were amplified from genomic DNA using the immunoSEQ Assay, a bias-controlled multiplex PCR. From the authors' description of their analysis: Within the assay, amplification of reference gene primers was used to estimate how many nucleated cells each sample contained. Sequence reads were collapsed and filtered to measure the absolute abundance of every unique TCRbeta CDR3 rearrangement. Productive Simpson clonality was computed per sample as the square root of Simpson's diversity index over productive rearrangements. Entries here come from immuneACCESS through TCRdb and include only in-frame sequences with V and J called. Some clones fail to appear in such tables; in the studies checked, an unresolved V gene covers under half of the shortfall, and the cause of the remainder is unknown. The V and J calls and clone size come from that table; D and trimming were worked out from the DNA. Recorded for this sample are about 150,000 clones; 65% to 85% of them occurred a single time. The ten largest make up about 5% of the sample.

As encoded in the germline V gene (reference sequence), CDR1 is SGHAT while CDR2 is FQDESV. The CDR3 has 15 amino acids, counting the end cysteine and phenylalanine. The CDR3 DNA has 45 bases and is translated from base 1. V is cut back by 5 bases and J by 7 bases, with 8 bases in the junction unmatched. The V and J segments used are TRBV11-1 and TRBJ1-6; TRBD1 matches 7 bases in the middle. The clonotype originates from a woman aged 45 to 65 with acute or convalescent COVID-19. Source material: peripheral blood. The CDR3 has the sequence CASSLLRDRNSPLHF. The nucleotides are TGTGCCAGCAGCCTACTCCGGGACAGAAATTCACCCCTCCACTTT. The full variable domain, completed from the reference TRBV11-1 and TRBJ1-6 proteins outside the CDR3, reads EAEVAQSPRYKITEKSQAVAFWCDPISGHATLYWYRQILGQGPELLVQFQDESVVDDSQLPKDRFSAERLKGVDSTLKIQPAELGDSAMYLCASSLLRDRNSPLHFGNGTRLTVT.